The 27 T cell receptor beta chains below all came from one sample that was sequenced in a study of T cell changes during pregnancy in multiple sclerosis. Data came from immunoSEQ multiplex PCR; TCRdb stores just in-frame clones and leaves some out. The sample records over 85,000 clones, roughly 89% being singletons. The specimen comprised peripheral blood, sampled after pregnancy. The receptors derive from a female donor in good health, enrolled as a control in a pregnancy study.

V usage is TRBV28 and J usage is TRBJ2-5; 7 bases are shared with TRBD1. The CDR3 is 13 amino acids. Trimming at V came to 6 bases and at J to 3 bases, leaving 4 bases not matched to a gene. From germline, CDR1 is MDHEN and CDR2 SYDVKM. CDR3 bases: TGTGCCAGCAGGATCGACAGGGAAGAGACCCAGTACTTC. This sequence encodes CASRIDREETQYF.

The chain couples TRBV9 to TRBJ1-2, with D unclear. Trimming shortened V by 0 bases and J by 5 bases, and 5 bases separated the two germline ends. CDR1 SGDLS and CDR2 YYNGEE come from the germline V gene. The length of the CDR3 is 12 residues. CDR3: CASSVAEYGYTF. For the CDR3, the DNA is TGTGCCAGCAGCGTAGCTGAGTATGGCTACACCTTC.

V and J are TRBV27 and TRBJ2-7, with D maybe TRBD1 (6 bases). Between the trimmed V and J ends, which lost 6 bases and 3 bases, there was a span of 9 bases. The CDR3 is made up of 12 amino acids. CDR1 is MNHEY and CDR2 is SMNVEV in the germline V gene (reference sequence). CDR3 coding DNA: TGTGCCAGCAGAGGGGACATCTACGAGCAGTACTTC. It codes for CASRGDIYEQYF.

This clone was seen only once. The CDR3 reads CASSQDFEGREQYF. The CDR3 DNA reads TGCGCCAGCAGCCAAGATTTTGAGGGTAGGGAGCAGTACTTC. The chain has TRBV4-3 and TRBJ2-7; D may be TRBD2 (5 bases). There are 14 residues in the CDR3. V shed 0 bases and J shed 7 bases, with 13 bases lying between them. Germline loops: CDR1 LGHNA, CDR2 YSLEER.

The sample holds one count of this clone. The chain recombines TRBV4-3 with TRBJ2-2, with 9 bases matching TRBD2. CDR1 and CDR2 (germline): LGHNA, YSLEER. Trimming removed 0 bases from V and 2 bases from J; junction bases left unmatched: 13. The CDR3 runs 20 residues. CDR3 sequence: CASSQDGVWRGGTNTGELFF. The CDR3 DNA sequence: TGCGCCAGCAGCCAAGATGGGGTCTGGCGGGGGGGAACCAACACCGGGGAGCTGTTTTTT.

The chain is built from TRBV28 and TRBJ1-5; 8 nucleotides align to TRBD1. CDR1 and CDR2 from the germline V gene are MDHEN and SYDVKM. The CDR3 contains 16 residues. V dropped 4 bases and J dropped 0; count of bases not matched to a gene: 5. The DNA for the CDR3 is TGTGCCAGCAGTTCGACAGGGGTAAATAGCAATCAGCCCCAGCATTTT. As protein: CASSSTGVNSNQPQHF.

The chain employs TRBV6-1 and TRBJ1-1, with D hard to call. CDR1 and CDR2 (germline): MNHNS, SASEGT. Trimming stripped 6 bases from V and 6 bases from J, with 14 bases between. The CDR3 loop spans 13 amino acids. Here the CDR3 DNA reads TGTGCCAGCAGCCGAGGGAGGTTATCTGAAGCTTTCTTT. The encoded protein is CASSRGRLSEAFF.

This clone was counted a single time. The chain is built from TRBV19 and TRBJ2-6; 10 bases align to TRBD1. The CDR3 has 18 residues. V lost 7 bases to trimming and J lost 0 bases; unmatched junction nucleotides: 9. CDR1 and CDR2 from the germline V gene are LNHDA and SQIVND (reference sequence). CDR3 nucleotides: TGTGCCAGTACCCCGACAGGGGGCCGCCTCTCTGGGGCCAACGTCCTGACTTTC. Translation gives CASTPTGGRLSGANVLTF.

The chain combines TRBV7-3 with TRBJ1-1, with a tentative D call TRBD1 (6 bases). V was pared by 5 bases and J by 1 base, with 11 bases between. Germline lookup yields CDR1 SGHTA and CDR2 FQGTGA. This CDR3 region has 14 residues. The CDR3 loop is CASSPDRWNTEAFF. CDR3 DNA: TGTGCCAGCAGCCCCGACAGGTGGAACACTGAAGCTTTCTTT.

The V and J genes are TRBV14 and TRBJ2-2; 10 bases align to TRBD2. CDR3 length: 17 residues. Per germline, CDR1 SGHDN and CDR2 FVKESK. V gave up 5 bases and J gave up 5 bases; unmatched junction bases: 11. In DNA form, the CDR3 reads TGTGCCAGCAGCTCGCCCGGACTAGCGGCAAATACCGGGGAGCTGTTTTTT. Its translation: CASSSPGLAANTGELFF.

The chain recombines TRBV7-2 with TRBJ2-5; 7 bases are a match to TRBD2. Germline loops: CDR1 SGHTA, CDR2 FQGNSA. The CDR3 length is 16 residues. V was pared by 5 bases and J by 5 bases, with 14 bases of the junction left unmatched. The CDR3 bases are TGTGCCAGCAGCCTCGGGGGGTTAGCTGCGAAGGAGACCCAGTACTTC. Residues: CASSLGGLAAKETQYF.

This clone turned up a few times. V and J are TRBV18 and TRBJ1-5, with 7 bases matching TRBD1. CDR3 length: 15 residues. CDR1 and CDR2 (germline): KGHSH, LQKENI. V trimming: 6 bases; J trimming: 2 bases; junction bases outside the gene matches: 7. The CDR3 bases are TGTGCCAGCTCCCCCACAGGGGACGGCAATCAGCCCCAGCATTTT. This encodes CASSPTGDGNQPQHF.

The V and J genes are TRBV21-1 and TRBJ2-5; TRBD1 reflects the table's D call only, with no check against the DNA. TRBV21-1 is classified as a pseudogene. There are 19 residues in the CDR3. CDR3 in amino acids: CASSNFRTGPTKYQETQYF. The CDR3 nucleotides read TGTGCCAGCAGCAATTTTAGGACAGGTCCTACGAAGTACCAAGAGACCCAGTACTTC.

V usage is TRBV1 and J usage is TRBJ2-3; TRBD1 was called by the table and not checked on the DNA. TRBV1 is shown as a pseudogene. This CDR3 is built from 15 residues. CDR3 region: CTSSHRHRGPDTQYF. The DNA for the CDR3 is TGCACCAGCAGCCATCGGCACAGGGGTCCAGATACGCAGTATTTT.

The genes are TRBV4-3 and TRBJ2-7; 11 bases are shared with TRBD2. Germline V CDR1 and CDR2: LGHNA, YSLEER. This CDR3 comprises 16 residues. V was clipped by 0 bases and J by 3 bases; unmatched bases: 4. The chain's CDR3 is CASSQDRLAGIYEQYF. CDR3 bases: TGCGCCAGCAGCCAAGATCGACTAGCGGGGATCTACGAGCAGTACTTC.

The rearrangement joins TRBV2 to TRBJ2-7; D may be TRBD1 (7 bases). Germline assignment: CDR1 SNHLY and CDR2 FYNNEI. The CDR3 totals 14 residues. With 7 bases removed from V and 3 bases from J, the gap between germline ends came to 16 bases. As DNA, the CDR3 is TGTGCCAGCACCCAGGGGGGACAGCACTACGAGCAGTACTTC. Amino acid sequence: CASTQGGQHYEQYF.

The V call is TRBV9, the J call TRBJ1-2, with D possibly being TRBD1 (5 bases). Germline-derived CDR1 and CDR2 are SGDLS and YYNGEE. The CDR3 runs 14 residues. V lost 5 bases and J lost 4, with 15 bases in between. This CDR3 is CASRSTTGPYGYTF. As DNA, the CDR3 is TGTGCCAGCAGGTCTACTACAGGTCCCTATGGCTACACCTTC.

V and J are TRBV28 and TRBJ1-5; D is perhaps TRBD1 (5 bases). Between the trimmed V and J ends, which lost 5 bases and 4 bases, there was a span of 12 bases. The germline gives CDR1 MDHEN, CDR2 SYDVKM. There are 14 residues in the CDR3. The CDR3 bases are TGTGCCAGCAGTCGAGACAGTAATAATCAGCCCCAGCATTTT. It specifies CASSRDSNNQPQHF.

The chain links TRBV28 to TRBJ2-7; TRBD1 might be the D (6 bases). The length of the CDR3 is 13 residues. Trimming removed 9 bases from V and 2 bases from J, with 14 bases in between. Germline V gene data show CDR1 as MDHEN and CDR2 as SYDVKM. The DNA for the CDR3 is TGTGCCAGTGGGACAACCTCCCCCTACGAGCAGTACTTC. This sequence encodes CASGTTSPYEQYF.

This clone was counted once. This rearrangement joins TRBV28 to TRBJ1-3, with 10 positions matching TRBD1. This CDR3 comprises 16 residues. CDR1 is MDHEN and CDR2 is SYDVKM in the germline V gene. V shed 5 bases and J 2 bases; nucleotides not matched to a gene: 6. CDR3 in DNA: TGTGCCAGCAGTGACCCCGGGACAGGGGCTGGAAACACCATATATTTT. Protein sequence: CASSDPGTGAGNTIYF.

The chain carries TRBV18 and TRBJ2-7, with D possibly matching TRBD2 (5 bases). CDR1 and CDR2 (germline): KGHSH, LQKENI. This CDR3 is 13 amino acids long. V was trimmed by 3 bases and J by 2 bases, leaving 8 bases between them. The CDR3 sequence: CASSPLRAYEQYF. CDR3 sequence (DNA): TGTGCCAGCTCACCCCTGCGGGCCTACGAGCAGTACTTC.

This clone was detected only once. J is TRBJ2-6 and V is TRBV11-2; the match to TRBD1 covers 7 bases. CDR1 and CDR2 (germline): SGHAT, FQNNGV. The CDR3 has 19 residues. V was pared by 5 bases and J by 0 bases, with 13 bases of the junction left unmatched. CDR3 region: CASSQLNRDSYSGANVLTF. CDR3 in DNA: TGTGCCAGCAGCCAACTGAACCGGGACAGTTACTCTGGGGCCAACGTCCTGACTTTC.

This clone has only one observation. This chain uses TRBV7-8 with TRBJ2-1; a possible D gene is TRBD2 (6 bases). Germline CDR1 is SGHVS and CDR2 is FQNEAQ. The CDR3 runs 16 residues. Trimming removed 5 bases from V and 5 bases from J, with 19 bases in between. The CDR3 nucleotides are TGTGCCAGCAGCCCACGGCTGGCGGGGCGGAACAATGAGCAGTTCTTC. Translation gives CASSPRLAGRNNEQFF.

This chain links TRBV5-4 with TRBJ1-1; D is ambiguous. Germline V gives CDR1 SGHNT, CDR2 YYREEE (reference sequence). Trimming pared 2 bases from V and 7 bases from J, leaving 9 bases between. CDR3 length equals 12 residues. The CDR3 DNA sequence: TGTGCCAGCAGCTTAGGAGGGTTTGAAGCTTTCTTT. Its protein is CASSLGGFEAFF.

The DNA of the CDR3 is TGTGCTAGTGGTTTCCGGGGTAGGTCTGAAGCTTTCTTT. This encodes CASGFRGRSEAFF. V usage is TRBV12-5 and J usage is TRBJ1-1, with unresolved D. This CDR3 contains 13 residues. The germline V gene has CDR1 LGHNT and CDR2 FRNRAP. The germline V and J ends were trimmed by 3 bases and 6 bases, with 11 bases remaining between them. The whole variable domain, remainder taken from reference TRBV12-5 and TRBJ1-1, is DARVTQTPRHKVTEMGQEVTMRCQPILGHNTVFWYRQTMMQGLELLAYFRNRAPLDDSGMPKDRFSAEMPDATLATLKIQPSEPRDSAVYFCASGFRGRSEAFFGQGTRLTVV.

V and J are TRBV2 and TRBJ2-2, with D perhaps TRBD2 (6 bases). Germline V gives CDR1 SNHLY, CDR2 FYNNEI. The CDR3 is made up of 13 amino acids. Trimming stripped 5 bases from V and 6 bases from J, with 10 bases between. CDR3 region: CASSPTGAGELFF. The CDR3 nucleotides are TGTGCCAGCAGTCCAACGGGGGCCGGGGAGCTGTTTTTT.

Concerning this clone: At one boundary the junction diverges from the germline segment, which might be a read error. The chain links TRBV7-7 to TRBJ2-6; no definite D call. The CDR3 spans 16 residues. Looked up from germline, CDR1 is SSHAT and CDR2 is FNYEAQ (reference sequence). The CDR3 here is CASSLGQWPGANVLTF. CDR3 DNA: TGTGCTAGCAGCTTAGGGCAGTGGCCTGGGGCCAACGTCCTGACTTTC.